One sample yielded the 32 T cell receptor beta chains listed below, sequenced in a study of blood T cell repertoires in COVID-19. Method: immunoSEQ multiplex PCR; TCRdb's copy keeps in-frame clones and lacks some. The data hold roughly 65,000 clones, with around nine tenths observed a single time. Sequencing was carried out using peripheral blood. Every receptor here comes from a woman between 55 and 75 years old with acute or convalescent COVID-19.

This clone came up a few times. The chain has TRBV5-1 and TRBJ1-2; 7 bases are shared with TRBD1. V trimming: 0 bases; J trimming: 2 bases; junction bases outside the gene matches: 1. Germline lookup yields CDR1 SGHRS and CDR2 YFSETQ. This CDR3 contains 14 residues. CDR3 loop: CASSLVGQNYGYTF. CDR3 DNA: TGCGCCAGCAGCTTGGTGGGACAGAACTATGGCTACACCTTC.

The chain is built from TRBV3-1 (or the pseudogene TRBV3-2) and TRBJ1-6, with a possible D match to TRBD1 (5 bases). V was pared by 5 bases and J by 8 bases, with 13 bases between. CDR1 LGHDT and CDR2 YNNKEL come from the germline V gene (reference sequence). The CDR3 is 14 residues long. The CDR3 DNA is TGTGCCAGCAGCAAGGGGTGGATGGATTCACCCCTCCACTTT. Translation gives CASSKGWMDSPLHF.

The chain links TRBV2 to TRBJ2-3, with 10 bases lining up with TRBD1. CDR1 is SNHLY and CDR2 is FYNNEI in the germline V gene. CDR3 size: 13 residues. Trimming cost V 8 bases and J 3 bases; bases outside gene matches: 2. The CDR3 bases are TGTGCCAGCGAGGACAGGGGGACAGATACGCAGTATTTT. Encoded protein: CASEDRGTDTQYF.

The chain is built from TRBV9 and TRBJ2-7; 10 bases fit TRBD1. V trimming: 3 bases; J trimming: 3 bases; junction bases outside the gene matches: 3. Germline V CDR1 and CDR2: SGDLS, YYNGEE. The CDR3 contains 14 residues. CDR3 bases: TGTGCCAGCAGCGAGAGGGACAGGGGCTACGAGCAGTACTTC. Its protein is CASSERDRGYEQYF.

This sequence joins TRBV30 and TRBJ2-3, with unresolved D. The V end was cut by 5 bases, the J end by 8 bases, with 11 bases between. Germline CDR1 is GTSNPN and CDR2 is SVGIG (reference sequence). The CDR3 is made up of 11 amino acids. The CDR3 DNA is TGTGCCTGGCGCCTCACGGGTACGCAGTATTTT. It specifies CAWRLTGTQYF.

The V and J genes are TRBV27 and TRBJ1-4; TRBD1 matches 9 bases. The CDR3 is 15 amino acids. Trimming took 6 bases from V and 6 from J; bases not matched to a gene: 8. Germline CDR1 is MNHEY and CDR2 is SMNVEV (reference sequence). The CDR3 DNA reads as TGTGCCAGCAGAATGGTTGACAGGGGGGATGAAAAACTGTTTTTT. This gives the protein CASRMVDRGDEKLFF. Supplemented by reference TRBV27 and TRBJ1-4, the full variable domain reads EAQVTQNPRYLITVTGKKLTVTCSQNMNHEYMSWYRQDPGLGLRQIYYSMNVEVTDKGDVPEGYKVSRKEKRNFPLILESPSPNQTSLYFCASRMVDRGDEKLFFGSGTQLSVL.

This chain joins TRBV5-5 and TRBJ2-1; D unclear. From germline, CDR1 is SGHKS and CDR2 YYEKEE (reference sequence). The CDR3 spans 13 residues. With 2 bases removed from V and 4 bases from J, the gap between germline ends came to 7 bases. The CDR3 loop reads CASSFARYNEQFF. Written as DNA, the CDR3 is TGTGCCAGCAGCTTCGCACGGTACAATGAGCAGTTCTTC.

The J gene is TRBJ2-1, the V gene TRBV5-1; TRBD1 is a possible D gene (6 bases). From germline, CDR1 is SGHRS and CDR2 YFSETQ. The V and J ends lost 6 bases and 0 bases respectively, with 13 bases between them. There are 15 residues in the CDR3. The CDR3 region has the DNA TGCGCCAGCAACCCGACAGGCCCCTCCTACAATGAGCAGTTCTTC. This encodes CASNPTGPSYNEQFF.

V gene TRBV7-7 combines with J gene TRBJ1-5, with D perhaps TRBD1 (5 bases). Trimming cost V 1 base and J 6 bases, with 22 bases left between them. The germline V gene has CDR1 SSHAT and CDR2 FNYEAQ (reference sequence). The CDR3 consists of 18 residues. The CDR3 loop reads CASSLEVTPGRFCQPQHF. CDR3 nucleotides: TGTGCCAGCAGCTTAGAGGTCACGCCAGGGCGGTTTTGTCAGCCCCAGCATTTT. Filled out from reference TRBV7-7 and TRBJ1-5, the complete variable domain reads GAGVSQSPRYKVTKRGQDVTLRCDPISSHATLYWYQQALGQGPEFLTYFNYEAQPDKSGLPSDRFSAERPEGSISTLTIQRTEQRDSAMYRCASSLEVTPGRFCQPQHFGDGTRLSIL.

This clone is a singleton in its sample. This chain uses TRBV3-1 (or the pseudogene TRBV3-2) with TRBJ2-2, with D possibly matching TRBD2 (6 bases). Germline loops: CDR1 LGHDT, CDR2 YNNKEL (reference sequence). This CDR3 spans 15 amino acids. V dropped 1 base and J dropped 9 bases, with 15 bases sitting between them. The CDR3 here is CASSQVNAGPRELFF. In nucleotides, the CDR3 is TGTGCCAGCAGCCAAGTGAACGCGGGACCAAGGGAGCTGTTTTTT.

CDR3 sequence reads: CASSPVGGSYEQYF. CDR3 bases: TGTGCCAGCTCACCTGTCGGGGGGTCCTACGAGCAGTACTTC. The chain is built from TRBV18 and TRBJ2-7; 7 nucleotides match TRBD2. The J segment lost 1 base and the V segment lost 3 bases, leaving 3 bases of the junction unmatched. CDR1 is KGHSH, CDR2 LQKENI, per germline. The CDR3 runs to 14 residues.

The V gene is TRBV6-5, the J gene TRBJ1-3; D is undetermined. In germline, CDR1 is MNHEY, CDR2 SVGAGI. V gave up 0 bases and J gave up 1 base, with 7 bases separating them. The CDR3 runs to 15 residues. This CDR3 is CASSYSSTSGNTIYF. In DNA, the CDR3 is TGTGCCAGCAGTTACTCGTCAACATCTGGAAACACCATATATTTT.

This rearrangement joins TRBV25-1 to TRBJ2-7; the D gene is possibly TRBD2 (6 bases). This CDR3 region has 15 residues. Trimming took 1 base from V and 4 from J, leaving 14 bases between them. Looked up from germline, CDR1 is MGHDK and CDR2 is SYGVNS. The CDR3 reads CASSEFRGLGYEQYF. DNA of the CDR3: TGTGCCAGCAGTGAATTCCGGGGGTTGGGATACGAGCAGTACTTC.

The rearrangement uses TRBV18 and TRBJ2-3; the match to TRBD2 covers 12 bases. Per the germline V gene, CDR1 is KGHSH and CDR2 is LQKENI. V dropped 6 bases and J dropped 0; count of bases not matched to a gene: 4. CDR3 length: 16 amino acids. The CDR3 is CASSKGTSGSTDTQYF. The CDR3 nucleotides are TGTGCCAGCTCCAAAGGGACTAGCGGGAGCACAGATACGCAGTATTTT.

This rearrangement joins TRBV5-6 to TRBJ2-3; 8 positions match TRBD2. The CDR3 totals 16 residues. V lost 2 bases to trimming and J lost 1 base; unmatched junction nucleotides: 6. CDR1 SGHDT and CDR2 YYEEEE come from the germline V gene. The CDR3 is CASSFVAGGRTDTQYF. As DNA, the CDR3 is TGTGCCAGCAGCTTTGTTGCGGGGGGCCGCACAGATACGCAGTATTTT.

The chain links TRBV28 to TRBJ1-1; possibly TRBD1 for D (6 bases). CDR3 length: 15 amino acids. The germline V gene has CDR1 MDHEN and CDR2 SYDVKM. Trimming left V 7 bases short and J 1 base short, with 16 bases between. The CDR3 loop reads CASTLDGDTNTEAFF. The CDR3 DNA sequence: TGTGCCAGCACTTTGGACGGGGACACGAACACTGAAGCTTTCTTT. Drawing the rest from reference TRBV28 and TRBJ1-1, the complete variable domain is DVKVTQSSRYLVKRTGEKVFLECVQDMDHENMFWYRQDPGLGLRLIYFSYDVKMKEKGDIPEGYSVSREKKERFSLILESASTNQTSMYLCASTLDGDTNTEAFFGQGTRLTVV.

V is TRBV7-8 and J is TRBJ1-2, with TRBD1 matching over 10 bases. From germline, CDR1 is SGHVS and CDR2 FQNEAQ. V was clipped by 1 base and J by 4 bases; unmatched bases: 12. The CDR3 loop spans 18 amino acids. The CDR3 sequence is CASSLESGTGVNLYGYTF. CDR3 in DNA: TGTGCCAGCAGCTTAGAGTCGGGGACAGGGGTTAATCTCTATGGCTACACCTTC.

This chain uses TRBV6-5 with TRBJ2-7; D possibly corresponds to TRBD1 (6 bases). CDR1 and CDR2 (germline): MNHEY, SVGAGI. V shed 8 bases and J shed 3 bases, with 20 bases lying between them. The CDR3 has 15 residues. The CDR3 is CASPGAGSSRYEQYF. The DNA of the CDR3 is TGTGCCAGCCCAGGGGCAGGAAGTAGTCGCTACGAGCAGTACTTC.

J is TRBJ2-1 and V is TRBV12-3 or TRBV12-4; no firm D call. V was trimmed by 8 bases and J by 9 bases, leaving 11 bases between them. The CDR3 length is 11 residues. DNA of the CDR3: TGTGCCAGCCAAGCGTCTCGTGAGCAGTTCTTC. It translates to CASQASREQFF.

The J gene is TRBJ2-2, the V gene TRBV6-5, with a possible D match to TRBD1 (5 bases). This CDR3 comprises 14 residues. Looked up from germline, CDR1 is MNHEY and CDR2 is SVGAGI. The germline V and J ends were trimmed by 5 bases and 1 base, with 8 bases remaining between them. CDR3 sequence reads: CASSRQGNTGELFF. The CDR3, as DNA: TGTGCCAGCAGTCGGCAGGGGAACACCGGGGAGCTGTTTTTT.

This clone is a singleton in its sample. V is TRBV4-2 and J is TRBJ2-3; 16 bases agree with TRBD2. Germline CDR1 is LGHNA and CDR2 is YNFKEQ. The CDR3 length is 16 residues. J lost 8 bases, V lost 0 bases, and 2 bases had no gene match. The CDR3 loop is CASSQDGTSGGGTQYF. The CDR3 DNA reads TGTGCCAGCAGCCAAGACGGGACTAGCGGGGGGGGTACGCAGTATTTT.

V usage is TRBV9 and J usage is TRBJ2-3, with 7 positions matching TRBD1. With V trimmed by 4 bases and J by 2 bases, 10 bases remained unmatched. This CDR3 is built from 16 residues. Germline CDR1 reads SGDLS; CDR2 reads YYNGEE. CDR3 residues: CASSWIGQAATDTQYF. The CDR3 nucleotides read TGTGCCAGCAGCTGGATTGGACAGGCGGCCACAGATACGCAGTATTTT.

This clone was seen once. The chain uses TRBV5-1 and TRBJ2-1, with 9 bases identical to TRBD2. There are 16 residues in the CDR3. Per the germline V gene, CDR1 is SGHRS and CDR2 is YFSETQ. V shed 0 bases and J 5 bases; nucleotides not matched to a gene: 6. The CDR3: CASSLADTSGHNEQFF. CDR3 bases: TGCGCCAGCAGCTTGGCCGATACTAGCGGGCACAATGAGCAGTTCTTC.

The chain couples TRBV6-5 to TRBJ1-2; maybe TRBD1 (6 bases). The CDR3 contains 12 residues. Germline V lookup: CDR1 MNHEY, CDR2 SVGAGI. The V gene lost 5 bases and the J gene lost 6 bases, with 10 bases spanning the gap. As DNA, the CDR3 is TGTGCCAGCAGTACAGGGTGGAATGGCTACACCTTC. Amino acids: CASSTGWNGYTF.

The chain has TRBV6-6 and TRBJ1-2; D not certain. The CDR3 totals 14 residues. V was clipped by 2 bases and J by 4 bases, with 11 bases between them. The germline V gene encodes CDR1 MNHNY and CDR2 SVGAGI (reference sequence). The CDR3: CASSYRGIVYGYTF. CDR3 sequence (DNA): TGTGCCAGCAGTTACAGAGGGATTGTCTATGGCTACACCTTC.

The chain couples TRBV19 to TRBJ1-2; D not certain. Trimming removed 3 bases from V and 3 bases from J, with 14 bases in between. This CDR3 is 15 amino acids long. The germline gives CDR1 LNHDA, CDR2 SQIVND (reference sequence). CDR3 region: CASSMGSRWDYGYTF. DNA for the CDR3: TGTGCCAGTAGTATGGGGAGTAGGTGGGACTATGGCTACACCTTC.

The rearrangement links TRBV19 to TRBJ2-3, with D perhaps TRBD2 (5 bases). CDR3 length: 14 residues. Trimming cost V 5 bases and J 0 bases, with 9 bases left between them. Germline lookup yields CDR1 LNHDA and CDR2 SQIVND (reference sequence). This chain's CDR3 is CASSPQRSTDTQYF. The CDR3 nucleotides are TGTGCCAGTAGTCCTCAGCGGAGCACAGATACGCAGTATTTT.

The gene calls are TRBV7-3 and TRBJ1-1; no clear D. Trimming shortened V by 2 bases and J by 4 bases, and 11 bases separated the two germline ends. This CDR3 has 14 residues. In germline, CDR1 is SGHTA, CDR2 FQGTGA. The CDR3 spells CASSLGPGSTEAFF. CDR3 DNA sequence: TGTGCCAGCAGCTTAGGTCCGGGAAGCACTGAAGCTTTCTTT.

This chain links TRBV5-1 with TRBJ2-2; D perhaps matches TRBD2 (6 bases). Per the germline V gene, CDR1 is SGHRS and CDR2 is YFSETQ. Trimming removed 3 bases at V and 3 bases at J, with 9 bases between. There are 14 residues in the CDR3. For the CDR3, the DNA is TGCGCCAGCAGCTCGACTAGTGACACCGGGGAGCTGTTTTTT. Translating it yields CASSSTSDTGELFF.

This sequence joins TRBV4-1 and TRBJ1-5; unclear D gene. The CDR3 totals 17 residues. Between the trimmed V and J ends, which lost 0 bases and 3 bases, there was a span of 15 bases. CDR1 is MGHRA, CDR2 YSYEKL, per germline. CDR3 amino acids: CASSQDRLAGPNQPQHF. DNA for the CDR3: TGCGCCAGCAGCCAAGACCGCTTGGCAGGCCCCAATCAGCCCCAGCATTTT.

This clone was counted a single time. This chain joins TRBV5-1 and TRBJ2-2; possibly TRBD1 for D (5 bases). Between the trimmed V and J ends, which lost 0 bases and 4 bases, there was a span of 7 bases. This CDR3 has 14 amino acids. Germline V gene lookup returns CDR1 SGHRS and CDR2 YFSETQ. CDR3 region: CASSLGQSTGELFF. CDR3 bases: TGCGCCAGCAGCTTGGGACAGAGCACCGGGGAGCTGTTTTTT. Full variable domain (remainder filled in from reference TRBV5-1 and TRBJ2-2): KAGVTQTPRYLIKTRGQQVTLSCSPISGHRSVSWYQQTPGQGLQFLFEYFSETQRNKGNFPGRFSGRQFSNSRSEMNVSTLELGDSALYLCASSLGQSTGELFFGEGSRLTVL.

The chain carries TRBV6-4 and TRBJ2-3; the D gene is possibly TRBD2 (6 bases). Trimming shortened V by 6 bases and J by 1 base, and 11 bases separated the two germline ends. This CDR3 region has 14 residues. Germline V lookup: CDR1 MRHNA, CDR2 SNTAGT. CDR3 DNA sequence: TGTGCCAGCAGCCCGGGACTCGGCACAGATACGCAGTATTTT. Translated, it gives CASSPGLGTDTQYF.